The T cell receptor beta chain under discussion was sequenced for a study of blood T cell repertoires in COVID-19. Looking at the study overall: PBMCs, B-cell-depleted T cells, or T cells provided the cDNA or gDNA that made up the material.

Germline V gene lookup returns CDR1 LNHNV and CDR2 YYDKDF (reference sequence). This CDR3 is built from 13 residues. Trimming took 5 bases from V and 7 from J, leaving 12 bases between them. The authors' processing: For nucleated cells, counts were estimated from reference gene primer amplification. Sequenced by immunoSEQ multiplex PCR; TCRdb stores in-frame clones only, minus some. V and J calls plus clone size are reproduced from that table; the DNA served to infer D and trimming. The sample records some 270,000 clones, 84% being singletons. The TCR comes from a middle-aged woman who had recovered from COVID-19. The sequenced sample was peripheral blood. The chain uses TRBV15 and TRBJ1-5; D not certain. The CDR3 DNA is TGTGCCACCAGCCCCGAGCGACTGCAGCCCCAGCATTTT. This codes for CATSPERLQPQHF. Supplemented by reference TRBV15 and TRBJ1-5, the full variable domain reads DAMVIQNPRYQVTQFGKPVTLSCSQTLNHNVMYWYQQKSSQAPKLLFHYYDKDFNNEADTPDNFQSRRPNTSFCFLDIRSPGLGDTAMYLCATSPERLQPQHFGDGTRLSIL.